This TCR beta chain was captured in a study of immune characterization of retroperitoneal liposarcoma. In TCRdb, the PCR reads were re-called with MiXCR into one record per CDR3 protein. This table has roughly 10,000 distinct CDR3 sequences, around a quarter appearing once. The germline CDR1 and CDR2 sequences are MNHNS and SASEGT. The CDR3 loop spans 14 amino acids. V was clipped by 7 bases and J by 4 bases, with 14 bases between them. V is TRBV6-1 and J is TRBJ2-1; D tentatively reads TRBD1 or TRBD2 (5 bases each). The sample comprised tumor tissue. The TCR comes from a female donor with retroperitoneal liposarcoma. The CDR3 DNA reads as TGTGCCAGCACCCGCCGGGACGGATACAATGAGCAGTTCTTC. Its protein is CASTRRDGYNEQFF.